This T cell receptor (beta chain) was identified in a study of blood T cell repertoires in COVID-19. Study information: Some COVID-19 samples were acute and others convalescent; all came from the United States, Italy and Spain.

This clone is medium-sized in the sample. The table came from immunoSEQ multiplex PCR; TCRdb's copy has only in-frame clones and leaves some out. Here the sample spans 110,000 or so clones, around 85% being singletons. V shed 8 bases, J shed 5 bases, and the junction held 10 bases outside the gene matches. This CDR3 contains 14 residues. Germline CDR1 and CDR2: SNHLY and FYNNEI. The sequencing input was peripheral blood. The rearrangement links TRBV2 to TRBJ2-7; 9 bases agree with TRBD2. The sequence was obtained from a man in his 70s who had recovered from COVID-19. The DNA for the CDR3 is TGTGCCAGCCTTTACGGCGGGGGGGCGCACGAGCAGTACTTC. Its protein product is CASLYGGGAHEQYF.